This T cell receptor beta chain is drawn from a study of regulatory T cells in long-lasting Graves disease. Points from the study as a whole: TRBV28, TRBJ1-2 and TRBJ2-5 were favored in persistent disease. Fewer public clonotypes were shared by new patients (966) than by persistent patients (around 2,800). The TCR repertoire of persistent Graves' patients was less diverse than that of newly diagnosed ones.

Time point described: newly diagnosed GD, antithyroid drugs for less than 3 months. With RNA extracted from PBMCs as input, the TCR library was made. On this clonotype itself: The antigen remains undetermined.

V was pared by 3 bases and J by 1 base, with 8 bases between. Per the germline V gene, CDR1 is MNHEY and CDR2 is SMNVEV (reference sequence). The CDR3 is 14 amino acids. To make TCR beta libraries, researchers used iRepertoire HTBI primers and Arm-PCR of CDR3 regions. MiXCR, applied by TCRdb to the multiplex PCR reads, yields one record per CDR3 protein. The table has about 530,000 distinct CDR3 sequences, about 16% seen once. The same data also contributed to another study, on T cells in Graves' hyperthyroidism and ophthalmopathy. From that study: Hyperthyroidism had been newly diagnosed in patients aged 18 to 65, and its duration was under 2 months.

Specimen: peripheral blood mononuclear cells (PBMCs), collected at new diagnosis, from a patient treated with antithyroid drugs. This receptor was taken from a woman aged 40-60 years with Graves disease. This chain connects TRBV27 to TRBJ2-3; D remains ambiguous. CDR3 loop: CASSFRKGTDTQYF. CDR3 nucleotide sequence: TGTGCCAGCAGTTTCCGTAAGGGCACAGATACGCAGTATTTT.